This T cell receptor (beta chain) derives from a study of blood T cell repertoires in COVID-19. Study as a whole: Sites in the United States, Italy and Spain provided acute and convalescent COVID-19 samples. PBMCs, B-cell-depleted T cells, or T cells were the source of the cDNA or gDNA that made up the material.

Per the original methods: Reference gene primer amplification yielded estimated nucleated cell counts. TCRdb's table, derived via immunoSEQ multiplex PCR, lists solely in-frame clones and lacks some. V and J calls and clone size are copied from that table; D and trimming were computed from the DNA. The sample consists of some 75,000 clones, 65% to 85% of them appearing once. Material: peripheral blood. The receptor comes from a man in his fifties or sixties with COVID-19, enrolled during active disease.

The CDR3 here is CASSSDWKTGELFF. CDR3 bases: TGTGCCAGCAGCTCCGACTGGAAAACCGGGGAGCTGTTTTTT. The genes are TRBV11-2 and TRBJ2-2; D ambiguous. This CDR3 contains 14 residues. Germline CDR1 is SGHAT and CDR2 is FQNNGV. V was trimmed by 4 bases and J by 5 bases, leaving 11 bases between them.